This T cell receptor (beta chain) was recorded in a study of blood T cell repertoires in COVID-19. Measured with immunoSEQ multiplex PCR; TCRdb has only the in-frame clones, and not every one. The sample holds about 74,000 clones; about 90% are singletons and the top ten take more than 1.5%. The germline V and J ends were trimmed by 2 bases and 2 bases, with 10 bases remaining between them. The CDR3 totals 15 residues. Germline values: CDR1 SGHRS, CDR2 YFSETQ. This chain joins TRBV5-1 and TRBJ2-2; possibly TRBD1 for D (6 bases). The specimen was peripheral blood. The receptor comes from a woman of 80 years or more with active or convalescent COVID-19. This CDR3 is CASSFQGPNTGELFF. The CDR3 coding sequence is TGCGCCAGCAGCTTTCAGGGGCCAAACACCGGGGAGCTGTTTTTT. Filled out from reference TRBV5-1 and TRBJ2-2, the complete variable domain reads KAGVTQTPRYLIKTRGQQVTLSCSPISGHRSVSWYQQTPGQGLQFLFEYFSETQRNKGNFPGRFSGRQFSNSRSEMNVSTLELGDSALYLCASSFQGPNTGELFFGEGSRLTVL.